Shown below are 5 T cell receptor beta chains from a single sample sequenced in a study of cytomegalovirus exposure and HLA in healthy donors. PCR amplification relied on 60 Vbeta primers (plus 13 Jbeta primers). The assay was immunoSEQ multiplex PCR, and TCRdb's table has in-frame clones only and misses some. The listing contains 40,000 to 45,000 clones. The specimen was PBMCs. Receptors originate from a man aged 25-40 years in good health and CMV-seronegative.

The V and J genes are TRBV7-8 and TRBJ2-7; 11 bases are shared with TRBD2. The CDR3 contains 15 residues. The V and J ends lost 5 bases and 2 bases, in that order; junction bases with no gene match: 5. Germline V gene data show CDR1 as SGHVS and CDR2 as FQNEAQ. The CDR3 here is CASSVTSGGTYEQYF. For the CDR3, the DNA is TGTGCCAGCAGCGTAACTAGCGGGGGCACCTACGAGCAGTACTTC.

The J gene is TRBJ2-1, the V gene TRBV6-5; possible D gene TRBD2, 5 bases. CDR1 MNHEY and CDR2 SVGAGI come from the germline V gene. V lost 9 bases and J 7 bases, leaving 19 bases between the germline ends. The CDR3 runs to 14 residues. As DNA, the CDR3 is TGTGCCAGTATTGGCGTCGCGGGCACGAATGAGCAGTTCTTC. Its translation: CASIGVAGTNEQFF.

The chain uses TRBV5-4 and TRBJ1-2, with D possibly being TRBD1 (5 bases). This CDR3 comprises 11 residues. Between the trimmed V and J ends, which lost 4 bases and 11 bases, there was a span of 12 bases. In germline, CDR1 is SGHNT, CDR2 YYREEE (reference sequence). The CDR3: CASSMIGAYTF. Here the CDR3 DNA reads TGTGCCAGCAGCATGATTGGGGCATACACCTTC.

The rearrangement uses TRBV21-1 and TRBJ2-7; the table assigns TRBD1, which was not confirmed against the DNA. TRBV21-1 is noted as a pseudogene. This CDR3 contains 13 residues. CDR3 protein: CASSKTEHYEQYF. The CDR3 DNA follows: TGTGCCAGCAGCAAAACAGAGCACTACGAGCAGTACTTC.

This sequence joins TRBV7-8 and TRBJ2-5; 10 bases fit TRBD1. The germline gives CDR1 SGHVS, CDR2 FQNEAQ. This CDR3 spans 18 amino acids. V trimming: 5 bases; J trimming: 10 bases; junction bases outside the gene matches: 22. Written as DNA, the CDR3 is TGTGCCAGCAGCATGGGAGCGGCCGGACAGGGGGGTAGGAGGAGCCAGTACTTC. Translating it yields CASSMGAAGQGGRRSQYF.